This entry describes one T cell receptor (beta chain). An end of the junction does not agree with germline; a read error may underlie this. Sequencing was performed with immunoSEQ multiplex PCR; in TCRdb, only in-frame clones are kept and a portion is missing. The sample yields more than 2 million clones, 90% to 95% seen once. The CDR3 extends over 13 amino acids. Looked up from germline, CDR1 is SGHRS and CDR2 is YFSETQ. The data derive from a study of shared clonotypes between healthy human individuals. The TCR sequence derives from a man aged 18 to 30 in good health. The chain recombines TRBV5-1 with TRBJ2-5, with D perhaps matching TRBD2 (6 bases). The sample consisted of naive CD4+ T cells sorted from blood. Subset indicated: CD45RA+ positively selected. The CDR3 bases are TGCGCCAGACCCGTGGGGGGAGCGCAGCCTCCACACTTC. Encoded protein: CARPVGGAQPPHF.